This TCR beta chain appears in the sequencing data of a study of blood T cells in healthy people across ages. The CDR3 runs to 13 residues. Trimming at V came to 1 base and at J to 11 bases, leaving 7 bases not matched to a gene. CDR1 is LGHDT and CDR2 is YNNKEL in the germline V gene (reference sequence). Using a J-beta primer mix together with a sample-barcoded 5' primer, a second PCR was run for roughly 7 to 12 cycles. MiXCR was run by TCRdb on the 5' RACE reads, yielding one entry per CDR3 protein. The sample lists 910,000 or so distinct CDR3 sequences, roughly half seen once, with 20% to 25% in the top ten.

Sample: blood. This clonotype was obtained from a woman aged 55 to 70 in good health. This chain connects TRBV3-1 to TRBJ1-2; TRBD1 matches 7 bases. CDR3 amino acids: CASSQGLGQRYTF. The CDR3 nucleotides read TGTGCCAGCAGCCAAGGTCTGGGACAGCGTTACACCTTC.